This T cell receptor (beta chain) originates from a study of CD8 T cells in Susac syndrome. Study-wide results and caveats: The relatively small number of individuals in the TCR sequencing and HLA analysis was acknowledged by the study.

Random-hexamer reverse transcription was applied to roughly 0.5 to 1 ug RNA. Coverage of TCR beta CDR3 amplification by immunoSEQ multiplex PCR extended to 54 Vbeta and 13 Jbeta. TCRdb reprocessed the immunoSEQ multiplex PCR reads with MiXCR, giving one entry per CDR3 protein. The sample carries around 150,000 distinct CDR3 sequences, 94% recorded once. Concerning this clonotype: Its target is unknown.

This CDR3 region has 14 residues. Germline CDR1 reads ENHRY; CDR2 reads SYGVKD. V gave up 4 bases and J gave up 0 bases, with 6 bases separating them. TCR beta was sequenced from blood CD8+ and CD4+ T cells. The TCR originated in a human donor with multiple sclerosis. The sequenced sample was CD4+ T cells from PBMCs. This rearrangement joins TRBV10-3 to TRBJ2-2; tentative D call: TRBD1 (6 bases). The CDR3 protein is CAISGQANTGELFF. The CDR3 DNA reads as TGTGCCATCAGTGGACAGGCGAACACCGGGGAGCTGTTTTTT.